These T cell receptor beta chains were read from a single sample in a study of metastatic and nonmetastatic thyroid tumors. TCRdb re-analyzed the PCR reads through MiXCR. The table has roughly 39,000 clones, roughly half seen once. The sequencing input was tumor tissue. These receptors were obtained from a male donor with papillary thyroid cancer or a benign thyroid nodule (not recorded which). Some clones in this sample may be carry-over from other donors' samples. CDR3s include the opening cysteine and the closing phenylalanine or tryptophan. The D gene is left open where the match is weak. The listing skips clone size in some rows; elsewhere it reads once, few, many or a size class.

TRBV6-1	NA	11	TRBJ2-7	few	TGTGCCAGCCGCGAAGCCTACGAGCAGTACTTC	CASREAYEQYF
TRBV11-2	NA	15	TRBJ1-2	NA	TGTGCCAGCCGCTCACTACCGGGACCTTTTTATGGCTACACCTTC	CASRSLPGPFYGYTF
TRBV12-3/TRBV12-4	NA	13	TRBJ1-2	NA	TGTGCCAGCAGTTTAATGGAAATAGGTGGCTACACCTTC	CASSLMEIGGYTF
TRBV11-1	NA	14	TRBJ2-7	NA	TGTGCCAGCACCTCGCGGGGGCCGGACTACGAGCAGTACTTC	CASTSRGPDYEQYF
TRBV5-1	TRBD2	15	TRBJ2-7	few	TGCGCCAGCAGCTTATACGGGACTAGCGAGTACGAGCAGTACTTC	CASSLYGTSEYEQYF
TRBV5-5	NA	14	TRBJ2-2	NA	TGTGCCAGCAGCGTTGGACAGTTAACCGGGGAGCTGTTTTTT	CASSVGQLTGELFF
TRBV7-9	NA	11	TRBJ2-7	few	TGTGCCAGCAGCGTGGCGGGGGAGCAGTACTTC	CASSVAGEQYF
TRBV4-2	NA	16	TRBJ2-7	large	TGTGCCAGCAGCCAAGATTTGGGCGACAGTGCCTACGAGCAGTACTTC	CASSQDLGDSAYEQYF
TRBV2	TRBD2	14	TRBJ2-1	NA	TGTGCCAGCAGTGCCCGGGGGGGGCCGGGTGAGCAGTTCTTC	CASSARGGPGEQFF
TRBV11-2	NA	13	TRBJ1-6	NA	TGTGCCAGCAGCTTAGCGGTATCCTCACCCCTCCACTTT	CASSLAVSSPLHF
TRBV6-4	TRBD1	16	TRBJ2-2	few	TGTGCCAGCACTTGGCGGACAGGGGCCCTGACCGGGGAGCTGTTTTTT	CASTWRTGALTGELFF
TRBV20-1	NA	15	TRBJ1-6	NA	TGCAGTGCTAGAGATAGCAGGGCTTATAATTCACCCCTCCACTTT	CSARDSRAYNSPLHF
TRBV5-1	NA	15	TRBJ2-6	NA	TGCGCCAGCAACACTGGGGACACTGGGGCCAACGTCCTGACTTTC	CASNTGDTGANVLTF
TRBV19	NA	13	TRBJ2-1	NA	TGTGCCAGCAGACAGGGAGGCGACAATGAGCAGTTCTTC	CASRQGGDNEQFF
TRBV19	NA	13	TRBJ1-5	NA	TGTGCCAGTAGTAGGGCAGGGAGGGAGCCCCAGCATTTT	CASSRAGREPQHF
TRBV12-3/TRBV12-4	NA	13	TRBJ1-1	few	TGTGCCAGCAGCCGATTGGGGGACACTGAAGCTTTCTTT	CASSRLGDTEAFF
TRBV2	NA	12	TRBJ1-2	few	TGTGCCAGCAGGTGGGGGTCTTATGGCTACACCTTC	CASRWGSYGYTF
TRBV24-1	TRBD2	14	TRBJ2-3	NA	TGTGCCACCAGTTTGACGGGAGGCCACGATACGCAGTATTTT	CATSLTGGHDTQYF
TRBV20-1	NA	15	TRBJ2-1	NA	TGCAGTGCTCAACTCATCACTTTCTCCTACAATGAGCAGTTCTTC	CSAQLITFSYNEQFF
TRBV20-1	NA	14	TRBJ2-7	once	TGCAGTGCTAGAGAGCGGACGAGGGGGGGCGAGCAGTACTTC	CSARERTRGGEQYF
TRBV2	NA	14	TRBJ1-6	NA	TGTGCCAGCAGGTGGAGGGGCGACAATTCACCCCTCCACTTT	CASRWRGDNSPLHF
TRBV9	NA	15	TRBJ1-3	NA	TGTGCCAGCAGCGTAGAGTGGGGCCCTGGAAACACCATATATTTT	CASSVEWGPGNTIYF
TRBV4-1	NA	13	TRBJ2-7	NA	TGCGCCAGCAGCCAATCCGGCCAAGCAGAGCAGTACTTC	CASSQSGQAEQYF
TRBV4-3	TRBD2	16	TRBJ2-7	NA	TGCGCCAGCAGCCAAGATCGACTAGCGGGAGTTCGCGAGCAGTACTTC	CASSQDRLAGVREQYF
TRBV19	TRBD1	13	TRBJ1-1	few	TGTGCCAGTAGTGTTCCGGGACAGGTTGAAGCTTTCTTT	CASSVPGQVEAFF
TRBV30	TRBD1	13	TRBJ1-2	few	TGTGCCTGGAGTGCGGACAGGGGCTATGGCTACACCTTC	CAWSADRGYGYTF
TRBV12-3/TRBV12-4	TRBD1	14	TRBJ1-2	few	TGTGCCATCAGTCAAGGACAGGGAGACTATGGCTACACCTTC	CAISQGQGDYGYTF
TRBV20-1	NA	12	TRBJ2-7	once	TGCAGTGCTAGTACGGAGACAAGAGAGCAGTACTTC	CSASTETREQYF
TRBV5-1	NA	13	TRBJ2-7	few	TGCGCCAGCAGCCCTCGACCCCAATACGAGCAGTACTTC	CASSPRPQYEQYF
TRBV27	NA	13	TRBJ2-7	NA	TGTGCCAGCAGTTCTGGCAGTTCCTACGAGCAGTACTTC	CASSSGSSYEQYF
TRBV7-3	NA	16	TRBJ2-2	NA	TGTGCCAGCAGCTTGGCGGTTAGCGCGAACACCGGGGAGCTGTTTTTT	CASSLAVSANTGELFF
TRBV20-1	NA	13	TRBJ1-2	NA	TGCAGTGTTCTGGACAGCCCTGGCTATGGCTACACCTTC	CSVLDSPGYGYTF
TRBV6-1	TRBD2	15	TRBJ2-7	NA	TGTGCCAGCAGTTGGGTAGCGGGGAGCCCCTACGAGCAGTACTTC	CASSWVAGSPYEQYF
TRBV20-1	NA	13	TRBJ2-7	NA	TGCAGTGCTAGAGAATCCCCCTCGCACGAGCAGTACTTC	CSARESPSHEQYF
TRBV28	NA	15	TRBJ1-2	NA	TGTGCCAGCAATAGGGGGGAAGGGGGTAACTATGGCTACACCTTC	CASNRGEGGNYGYTF
TRBV20-1	TRBD1	15	TRBJ1-5	once	TGCAGTGCCCTAGAGACAGGGGGGTACAATCAGCCCCAGCATTTT	CSALETGGYNQPQHF
TRBV5-1	NA	17	TRBJ1-2	NA	TGCGCCAGCAGCTCCACAAAACAGGGACTGCATAACTATGGCTACACCTTC	CASSSTKQGLHNYGYTF
TRBV28	NA	15	TRBJ1-4	NA	TGTGCCAGCAGTTTACAGTCTGCAACTAATGAAAAACTGTTTTTT	CASSLQSATNEKLFF
TRBV2	TRBD2	15	TRBJ2-3	few	TGTGCCAGCAGTGAAGCGGGACTAGCGGCAGATACGCAGTATTTT	CASSEAGLAADTQYF
TRBV20-1	NA	16	TRBJ1-6	few	TGCAGTGCTAGCCCCCAGGGGCAGCGATTCGATTCACCCCTCCACTTT	CSASPQGQRFDSPLHF
TRBV28	NA	15	TRBJ2-7	NA	TGTGCCAGCAGTTTTTCCGGGGCGCAATCCTACGAGCAGTACTTC	CASSFSGAQSYEQYF
TRBV27	TRBD1	16	TRBJ2-1	NA	TGTGCCAGCACCGTAACCGGGACAGGGCAGTACAATGAGCAGTTCTTC	CASTVTGTGQYNEQFF
TRBV6-2/TRBV6-3	TRBD2	11	TRBJ2-1	few	TGTGCCAGCAGTTTGGGGGGGGGGCAGTTCTTC	CASSLGGGQFF
TRBV4-2	TRBD1	15	TRBJ1-4	NA	TGTGCCAGCAGCCAAGATCTCTCAGGGGGAGTAAAACTGTTTTTT	CASSQDLSGGVKLFF
TRBV28	NA	14	TRBJ2-2	NA	TGTGCCAGCAGTTTCTACAGCATCACCGGGGAGCTGTTTTTT	CASSFYSITGELFF
TRBV20-1	TRBD1	16	TRBJ1-1	NA	TGCAGTGCCAGCGGGGAACCGGGACAGGGTGGCACTGAAGCTTTCTTT	CSASGEPGQGGTEAFF
TRBV27	NA	12	TRBJ2-7	NA	TGTTCAACAGGACAGGAGGGGTACGAGCAGTACTTC	CSTGQEGYEQYF
TRBV7-8	NA	14	TRBJ2-7	NA	TGTGCCAGCAGCTCAGACAAGGGGTTCTACGAGCAGTACTTC	CASSSDKGFYEQYF
TRBV6-1	NA	13	TRBJ1-2	few	TGTGCCAGCAGAGCGGGGCTCGTGGGGGGCTACACCTTC	CASRAGLVGGYTF